Given below is one T cell receptor (beta chain) in context. Its antigen remains unknown. This sample is part of a study of pediatric ulcerative colitis. Study-wide background: Most patients had pancolitis, and two had left-sided colitis.

General study results and limits: Acute severe colitis showed lower rectal diversity from clonal expansions.

Up to 500,000 reads were sequenced per sample. This table comes from immunoSEQ multiplex PCR, and its TCRdb copy is limited to in-frame clones, with some not included. The sample lists around 68,000 clones; over 70% were seen once. The junction had 11 bases not matched to a gene; V was cut back by 4 bases and J by 5 bases. CDR1 and CDR2 from the germline V gene are SQVTM and ANQGSEA. The CDR3 loop spans 15 amino acids. Material for sequencing was blood. This TCR was sampled from a boy aged 10-17 years with moderate ulcerative colitis. The genes are TRBV29-1 and TRBJ1-1; 9 bases align to TRBD1. The CDR3 loop is CSVGKSGTGRTEAFF. CDR3 nucleotides: TGCAGCGTTGGGAAATCCGGGACAGGGAGGACTGAAGCTTTCTTT.